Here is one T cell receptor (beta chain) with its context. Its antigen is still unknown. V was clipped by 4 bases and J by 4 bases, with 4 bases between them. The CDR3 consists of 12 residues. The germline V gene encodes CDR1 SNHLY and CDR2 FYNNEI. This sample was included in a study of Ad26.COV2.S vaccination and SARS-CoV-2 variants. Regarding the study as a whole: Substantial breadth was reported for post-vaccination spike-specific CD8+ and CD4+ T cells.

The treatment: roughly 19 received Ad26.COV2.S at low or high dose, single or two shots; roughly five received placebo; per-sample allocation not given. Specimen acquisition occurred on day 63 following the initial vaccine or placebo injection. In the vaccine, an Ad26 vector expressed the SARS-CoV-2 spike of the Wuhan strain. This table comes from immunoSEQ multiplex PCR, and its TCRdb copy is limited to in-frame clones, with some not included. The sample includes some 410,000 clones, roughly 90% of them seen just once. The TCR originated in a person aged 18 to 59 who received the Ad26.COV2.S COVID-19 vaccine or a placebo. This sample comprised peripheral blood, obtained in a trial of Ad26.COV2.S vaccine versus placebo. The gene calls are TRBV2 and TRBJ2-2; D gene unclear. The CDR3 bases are TGTGCCAGCAGTGGCCCCACCGGGGAGCTGTTTTTT. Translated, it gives CASSGPTGELFF.